These 16 T cell receptor beta chains originate from one sample sequenced in a study of monozygotic twins with inflammatory bowel disease. TCRdb re-called the 5' RACE reads, yielding one record per CDR3 amino acid sequence without DNA. The sample table includes about 210,000 distinct CDR3 sequences. The sample was blood. Receptors originate from a human donor with ulcerative colitis or Crohn's disease, or a healthy co-twin of an affected twin (not recorded which).

CDR3: CSATPPGHKGYTF. The rearrangement joins TRBV20-1 to TRBJ1-2; lacking DNA, the TRBD1 call made by TCRdb goes unchecked. This CDR3 is 13 amino acids long. The germline V gene has CDR1 DFQATT and CDR2 SNEGSKA (reference sequence).

The chain employs TRBV7-9 and TRBJ2-7; checking the TCRdb D call of TRBD2 is not possible without DNA. The CDR3 is made up of 12 amino acids. The germline CDR1 and CDR2 sequences are SEHNR and FQNEAQ (reference sequence). This chain's CDR3 is CASSFAPREQYF.

The chain recombines TRBV10-2 with TRBJ2-1. This CDR3 is 13 amino acids long. CDR1 is WSHSY and CDR2 is SAAADI in the germline V gene. CDR3 loop: CASSVVGYNEQFF.

The genes are TRBV7-2 and TRBJ1-6; the D call from TCRdb, TRBD1, cannot be confirmed without DNA. This CDR3 comprises 12 residues. Germline CDR1 SGHTA, CDR2 FQGNSA. The CDR3 reads CASSLGGGDRIF. Based on the CDR3 plus reference TRBV7-2 and TRBJ1-6, the full variable domain is GAGVSQSPSNKVTEKGKDVELRCDPISGHTALYWYRQSLGQGLEFLIYFQGNSAPDKSGLPSDRFSAERTGGSVSTLTIQRTQQEDSAVYLCASSLGGGDRIFGNGTRLTVT.

The V and J genes are TRBV28 and TRBJ2-2; the TCRdb call, TRBD1, lacks DNA for checking. CDR1 is MDHEN, CDR2 SYDVKM, per germline. The CDR3 extends over 15 amino acids. The CDR3 protein is CASSLGVGNTGELFF.

The rearrangement uses TRBV19 and TRBJ2-1; TCRdb lists TRBD2, though no DNA is available to test this call. CDR3 length: 17 amino acids. Germline lookup yields CDR1 LNHDA and CDR2 SQIVND (reference sequence). The CDR3 protein is CASSSGNSGRYYNEQFF.

The chain couples TRBV7-9 to TRBJ2-5; TCRdb selects TRBD2, and the lack of DNA leaves this call unchecked. Per germline, CDR1 SEHNR and CDR2 FQNEAQ (reference sequence). This CDR3 is built from 16 residues. CDR3: CASSLARGVYQETQYF.

V and J are TRBV11-2 and TRBJ2-7; TCRdb proposes TRBD1, but this gene call is untestable without DNA. The CDR3 has 14 amino acids. Germline V gene data show CDR1 as SGHAT and CDR2 as FQNNGV. CDR3 in amino acids: CASSFRDLTNEQYF.

This chain uses TRBV30 with TRBJ2-4. The CDR3 length is 14 residues. CDR1 is GTSNPN and CDR2 is SVGIG in the germline V gene (reference sequence). CDR3: CAWGSAGTLNIQYF. Drawing the rest from reference TRBV30 and TRBJ2-4, the complete variable domain is SQTIHQWPATLVQPVGSPLSLECTVEGTSNPNLYWYRQAAGRGLQLLFYSVGIGQISSEVPQNLSASRPQDRQFILSSKKLLLSDSGFYLCAWGSAGTLNIQYFGAGTRLSVL.

The chain links TRBV27 to TRBJ1-1. The CDR3 loop spans 14 amino acids. Germline CDR1 MNHEY, CDR2 SMNVEV (reference sequence). This CDR3 reads CASAGHMLNTEAFF.

V usage is TRBV5-5 and J usage is TRBJ2-7; TCRdb reports TRBD1, a call that lacks DNA to check it against. The CDR3 has 13 amino acids. CDR1 is SGHKS, CDR2 YYEKEE, per germline (reference sequence). The CDR3 sequence is CASSSGVPYEQYF.

The chain links TRBV5-1 to TRBJ2-1; the TRBD1 assignment by TCRdb is unverifiable without DNA. The CDR3 is made up of 19 amino acids. Germline V gene sequence: CDR1 SGHRS, CDR2 YFSETQ. The CDR3 here is CASSPGLGMEPTAYNEQFF.

The CDR3 region is CSVLSFGDTQYF. V and J are TRBV29-1 and TRBJ2-3. Germline CDR1 reads SQVTM; CDR2 reads ANQGSEA. This CDR3 is 12 amino acids long.

The V gene is TRBV20-1, the J gene TRBJ2-1; the D call from TCRdb, TRBD1, cannot be confirmed without DNA. CDR1 and CDR2 (germline): DFQATT, SNEGSKA (reference sequence). CDR3 length: 16 amino acids. The CDR3 loop is CSAISRGQSSYNEQFF.

The genes are TRBV15 and TRBJ2-1. CDR1 LNHNV and CDR2 YYDKDF come from the germline V gene (reference sequence). The length of the CDR3 is 14 residues. CDR3 residues: CATSRDTRGDEQFF.

The chain joins TRBV12-3 or TRBV12-4 to TRBJ1-2. The CDR3 spans 15 residues. The CDR3 region is CASSLDFTASGGYTF.